These 17 T cell receptor beta chains were all obtained from the same sample, sequenced in a study of tissue T cells after allogeneic stem cell transplantation. Measured with immunoSEQ multiplex PCR; TCRdb has only the in-frame clones, and not every one. The data show 40,000 to 50,000 clones, over 70% seen once. Sequencing was performed on sorted cells pooled from one or two spleens. Receptors originate from a pool of C57BL/6 mice in good health.

This clone appeared a single time. All gene names here are mouse names. The read ends 1 residue shy of where the CDR3 ends; the end is completed using the germline J gene. J is TRBJ1-4 and V is TRBV13-2, with D unresolved. V lost 0 bases and J 5 bases, leaving 5 bases between the germline ends. Germline-derived CDR1 and CDR2 are NNHNN and SYGAGS (reference sequence). The CDR3 runs to 13 residues. CDR3 DNA (partial): TGTGCCAGCGGTGATGCTCAGAACGAAAGATTATTT. Translated, it gives CASGDAQNERLF. Given in full, the CDR3 is CASGDAQNERLFF.

Notes on this clone: These gene names are mouse names. The read terminates 1 residue before the CDR3 end, so the remaining end is supplied by the germline J gene. V and J are TRBV13-1 and TRBJ2-2; either TRBD1 or TRBD2 may supply D (5 bases each). CDR3 size: 14 residues. With 3 bases removed from V and 4 bases from J, the gap between germline ends came to 10 bases. The germline CDR1 and CDR2 sequences are NSHNY and SYGAGN. CDR3 region: CASSGTGTTGQLYF. The part of the CDR3 DNA that was read is TGTGCCAGCAGTGGGACCGGGACCACCGGGCAGCTCTAC.

In the case of this clone: Each gene name is a mouse one. The read is 1 residue too short to cover the CDR3 end, so that end is filled in from the germline J gene. The V gene is TRBV16, the J gene TRBJ2-5, with 12 positions matching TRBD2. With V trimmed by 3 bases and J by 7 bases, 5 bases remained unmatched. Germline lookup yields CDR1 SGHSA and CDR2 FRNQAP. This CDR3 has 15 residues. Partial CDR3 DNA: TGTGCAAGCAGCTTTTCCGGGACTGGGGGGAACACCCAGTAC. Protein product: CASSFSGTGGNTQY. The complete CDR3 sequence is CASSFSGTGGNTQYF.

Comments on this clone: Germline and genes here are mouse. The read stops 1 residue short of the end of the CDR3; the missing end is completed from the germline J gene. The rearrangement uses TRBV13-2 and TRBJ2-7; tentative D call: TRBD2 (6 bases). Trimming pared 0 bases from V and 2 bases from J, leaving 9 bases between. The length of the CDR3 is 14 residues. Germline CDR1 NNHNN, CDR2 SYGAGS (reference sequence). The CDR3 sequence: CASGDVWGPYEQYF. The covered CDR3 bases are TGTGCCAGCGGTGATGTCTGGGGCCCCTATGAACAGTAC.

A note on this clone: Gene labels here are mouse ones. The CDR3 is cut off 1 residue early in the read; its end comes from the germline J gene. This rearrangement joins TRBV31 to TRBJ1-2, with D perhaps TRBD1 (5 bases). Germline CDR1 and CDR2: GKSSPN and SITVG. Trimming pared 0 bases from V and 2 bases from J, leaving 7 bases between. This CDR3 spans 13 amino acids. CDR3 in amino acids: CAWSLDSNSDYTF. The CDR3 bases that were read are TGTGCCTGGAGTCTAGACAGCAACTCCGACTACACC.

A word on this clone: The gene symbols are mouse symbols. Coverage ceases 1 residue before the CDR3 finishes, and the germline J gene fills in the end. The genes are TRBV26 and TRBJ2-7; 8 bases are a match to TRBD2. Germline V gives CDR1 KGHPV, CDR2 FQNQEV (reference sequence). The CDR3 spans 14 residues. Trimming at V came to 4 bases and at J to 3 bases, leaving 5 bases not matched to a gene. The chain's CDR3 is CASSRSTGVYEQYF. The DNA read from the CDR3 is TGTGCCAGCAGTCGCTCGACTGGGGTCTATGAACAGTAC.

As to this clone: The germline and genes are mouse ones. The sequence runs out 1 residue before the end of the CDR3; the remainder is reconstructed from the germline J gene. V gene TRBV16 combines with J gene TRBJ2-5; D remains ambiguous. Trimming left V 0 bases short and J 2 bases short, with 9 bases between. CDR3 length: 15 residues. Germline values: CDR1 SGHSA, CDR2 FRNQAP. The CDR3: CASSLDRNIQDTQYF. The sequenced CDR3 bases are TGTGCAAGCAGCTTAGATCGGAACATCCAAGACACCCAGTAC.

As concerns this clone: Germline and genes: mouse. The read halts 1 residue ahead of the CDR3 end, with the missing end drawn from the germline J gene. The V and J genes are TRBV3 and TRBJ1-3; TRBD1 might be the D (6 bases). Between the trimmed V and J ends, which lost 4 bases and 0 bases, there was a span of 16 bases. This CDR3 has 17 residues. Per germline, CDR1 SNHLY and CDR2 FYNGKV (reference sequence). The part of the CDR3 DNA that was read is TGTGCCAGCAGCTCCCCCGGGGGCCTCCTTTCTGGAAATACGCTCTAT. Encoded protein: CASSSPGGLLSGNTLY. The CDR3 reads in full as CASSSPGGLLSGNTLYF. Looking up the rest from reference TRBV3 and TRBJ1-3 gives the full variable domain: GPKVLQIPSHQIIDMGQMVTLNCDPVSNHLYFYWYKQILGQQMEFLVNFYNGKVMEKSKLFKDQFSVERPDGSYFTLKIQPTALEDSAVYFCASSSPGGLLSGNTLYFGEGSRLIVV.

This clone was seen a handful of times. Gene names are the mouse ones. With the read ending 1 residue before the CDR3 end, the germline J gene is used to fill in that end. The V and J genes are TRBV16 and TRBJ2-7, with 7 bases lining up with TRBD2. With 3 bases clipped from V and 2 bases from J, the junction kept 4 bases outside the gene matches. The CDR3 extends over 14 amino acids. In germline, CDR1 is SGHSA, CDR2 FRNQAP. The CDR3: CASSLGGRAYEQYF. The sequenced part of the CDR3 DNA is TGTGCAAGCAGCTTGGGGGGGAGGGCCTATGAACAGTAC.

This clone was seen a handful of times. Gene and germline names: mouse. The read stops 1 residue short of the end of the CDR3; the missing end is completed from the germline J gene. This sequence joins TRBV19 and TRBJ2-7; D call uncertain. Trimming cost V 5 bases and J 0 bases, with 12 bases left between them. CDR1 FNHDT and CDR2 SITEND come from the germline V gene (reference sequence). The CDR3 has 14 amino acids. The CDR3 is CASSPGRSSYEQYF. The sequenced CDR3 bases are TGTGCCAGCAGCCCTGGACGAAGCTCCTATGAACAGTAC. Complete variable domain (other parts from reference TRBV19 and TRBJ2-7): GGIITQTPKFLIGQEGQKLTLKCQQNFNHDTMYWYRQDSGKGLRLIYYSITENDLQKGDLSEGYDASREKKSSFSLTVTSAQKNEMAVFLCASSPGRSSYEQYFGPGTRLTVL.

In the case of this clone: The gene names here belong to mouse. Read data end 1 residue before the CDR3 end; the end is taken from the germline J gene. The chain uses TRBV13-2 and TRBJ2-4; D is possibly TRBD2 (5 bases). The CDR3 is made up of 15 amino acids. Germline V gene sequence: CDR1 NNHNN, CDR2 SYGAGS (reference sequence). The V gene lost 0 bases and the J gene lost 0 bases, with 8 bases spanning the gap. CDR3 in amino acids: CASGDAWESQNTLYF. The covered CDR3 bases are TGTGCCAGCGGTGATGCCTGGGAGAGTCAAAACACCTTGTAC.

With regard to this clone: Genes and germline are mouse. With the read ending 1 residue before the CDR3 end, the germline J gene is used to fill in that end. This rearrangement joins TRBV2 to TRBJ1-3; D remains ambiguous. Trimming stripped 0 bases from V and 0 bases from J, with 6 bases between. This CDR3 is 15 amino acids long. Germline CDR1 LGHNA, CDR2 YSYQKL. CDR3 bases read: TGTGCCAGCAGCCAAGAACGGGTTTCTGGAAATACGCTCTAT. As protein: CASSQERVSGNTLY. The full-length CDR3 reads as CASSQERVSGNTLYF.

On this clone: Mouse names are used for the genes. Sequencing ends 1 residue short of the CDR3 end; the germline J gene provides the rest. The J gene is TRBJ2-5, the V gene TRBV13-1; D is tentatively TRBD1 or TRBD2 (6 bases each). The V gene lost 0 bases and the J gene lost 5 bases, with 10 bases spanning the gap. Germline-derived CDR1 and CDR2 are NSHNY and SYGAGN. CDR3 size: 14 residues. The CDR3 is CASSDVGAGDTQYF. The CDR3 DNA, read in part, is TGTGCCAGCAGTGATGTGGGGGCGGGAGACACCCAGTAC.

About this clone itself: Gene names refer to mouse genes. The read is 1 residue too short to cover the CDR3 end, so that end is filled in from the germline J gene. V gene TRBV29 combines with J gene TRBJ2-1; TRBD1 matches at 10 bases. Germline V gene sequence: CDR1 MSHET, CDR2 SYDVDS. V was pared by 6 bases and J by 7 bases, with 6 bases of the junction left unmatched. This CDR3 spans 14 amino acids. CDR3: CASSGDRGGAEQFF. The part of the CDR3 DNA that was read is TGTGCTAGCAGCGGGGACAGGGGAGGGGCTGAGCAGTTC.

A word on this clone: Mouse gene names apply. From the germline J gene comes the end of the CDR3, since the read stops 1 residue before it. The rearrangement links TRBV17 to TRBJ2-1; D is ambiguous. Trimming shortened V by 0 bases and J by 3 bases, and 3 bases separated the two germline ends. Per germline, CDR1 MNHDT and CDR2 YYDKIL. This CDR3 spans 13 amino acids. The CDR3 bases that were read are TGTGCTAGCAGTAGAGACAGCTATGCTGAGCAGTTC. Translated: CASSRDSYAEQF. The entire CDR3 sequence reads CASSRDSYAEQFF.

Concerning this clone itself: Each gene name is a mouse one. The read terminates 1 residue before the CDR3 end, so the remaining end is supplied by the germline J gene. The chain has TRBV15 and TRBJ1-1; D gene unclear. The CDR3 is 13 amino acids. V was trimmed by 3 bases and J by 0 bases, leaving 5 bases between them. CDR1 is SGHND and CDR2 is FRSKSL in the germline V gene. Incomplete CDR3 DNA: TGTGCCAGCAGTTTGCAGACAAACACAGAAGTCTTC. Its translation is CASSLQTNTEVF. The whole CDR3 is CASSLQTNTEVFF. The full variable domain, completed using reference TRBV15 and TRBJ1-1, is DAGVTQTPRHEVAEKGQTIILKCEPVSGHNDLFWYRQTKIQGLELLSYFRSKSLMEDGGAFKDRFKAEMLNSSFSTLKIQPTEPKDSAVYLCASSLQTNTEVFFGKGTRLTVV.

A note on this clone: The listed genes are named as in mouse. The sequence runs out 1 residue before the end of the CDR3; the remainder is reconstructed from the germline J gene. This sequence joins TRBV19 and TRBJ2-7, with unresolved D. This CDR3 contains 12 residues. Trimming removed 4 bases from V and 0 bases from J, with 5 bases in between. Germline CDR1 and CDR2: FNHDT and SITEND (reference sequence). The sequenced part of the CDR3 DNA is TGTGCCAGCAGTTCAAGCTCCTATGAACAGTAC. The encoded protein is CASSSSSYEQY. The full CDR3 sequence reads CASSSSSYEQYF.